Given below is one T cell receptor beta chain in context. Its antigen target is currently unknown. No much larger clone exists at a distance of one base, and base qualities are not known. This record belongs to a study of T cells in localized non-small cell lung cancer (dated by TCRdb to about 2020). General notes on the study: The study examined T cell repertoires in approximately 240 patients with early-stage NSCLC and compared tumors with uninvolved tumor-adjacent lungs. The cohort consisted of about 240 treatment-naive NSCLC patients whose localized lung tumors had been resected. NSCLC patients had a mean age of around 61 years, and around 140 were male and about 98 female.

At diagnosis, peripheral blood, uninvolved tumor-adjacent lung and tumor were collected and stored as a combination of fresh-frozen and FFPE material. Blood samples were analyzed as peripheral blood mononuclear cells for TCR repertoire profiling. V is trimmed back by 4 bases and J by 10 bases, and the junction contains 8 bases that no gene match accounts for. Taken from cysteine to phenylalanine, the CDR3 has 15 residues. Only the CDR3 DNA is retained, 45 bases long and in frame from the first base. Via the germline V gene, CDR1 is LGHNA and CDR2 YNFKEQ. The study at large found these results: Because the study design was exploratory, TCR variables were selected using unadjusted p-values without false-discovery rate correction. Longer overall survival was associated with higher blood T cell density, whereas shorter survival was associated with higher adjacent-lung clonality. A median of 57 of the top 100 tumor clones turned up in the paired uninvolved adjacent lung, and roughly 28 of those clones also ranked among the top 100 of that same adjacent lung. Because multi-region tumor sequencing was not performed, intratumor heterogeneity could not be ruled out. Uninvolved tumor-adjacent lung showed the highest T cell clonality, higher than tumor, which suggests more focused antigenic responses in the uninvolved tumor-adjacent lung.

TCR beta CDR3 regions were sequenced from DNA using the immunoSEQ Assay. On the authors' methods: T cell density was computed as TCR beta template counts normalized to usable DNA estimated by amplifying housekeeping genes. Richness was estimated with the preseqR package, extrapolating to 400,000 templates for PBMC samples and 120,000 templates for tissue samples. Clonality was defined by subtracting Pielou's evenness from one. Differential abundance testing on productive amino-acid clonotypes, with a minimum total count of 5 and an alpha of 0.1, was used to identify tissue-enriched TCRs. The Jaccard Index and the Morisita Overlap Index were used to quantify repertoire overlap between compartments. GLIPH grouped TCR beta CDR3s together with public tetramer-defined viral CDR3s, and a viral motif had to include at least three viral sequences and show V-gene enrichment. This immuneACCESS table, as held by TCRdb, lists in-frame sequences with V and J called but not all clones. Of the missing ones, under half trace to an unresolved V gene in checked studies; the others have no known cause. V, J and clone size reflect that table, while D and trimming were determined from the DNA. A total of tens of thousands of clones appear in this sample, around 90% of them only once. The ten largest make up approximately 2% of the sample.

This receptor was identified in a woman aged 35 to 70 with stage I lung adenocarcinoma. The input for sequencing was peripheral blood, taken before any cancer treatment. Recombination linked TRBV4-2 to TRBJ2-1; the junction holds 12 bases that match TRBD1. The DNA sequence is given as TGTGCCAGCAGCCCAGCCGGGACAGGGGGCCTAGAGCAGTTCTTC. Its protein is CASSPAGTGGLEQFF.